This T cell receptor beta chain came from a study of neurological immune-mediated disorders. This clonotype was detected ten times or more. Its matching antigen is unknown. V lost 2 bases and J 7 bases, leaving 12 bases between the germline ends. The CDR3 is 15 residues long. Study findings and constraints: Private repertoires in all groups were suggested by the finding that expanded clones across subjects shared no CDR3 amino acid sequences.

Specified time point: longitudinal time-point 3. It was by 5'RACE with 10-nucleotide random UMIs that the cDNA was made. Every sequencing run returned over 160 million TCR-beta sequences, which were derived from 15-18 subjects. Each CDR3 protein gets one entry after TCRdb re-called the 5' RACE reads with MiXCR. Of roughly 100,000 distinct CDR3 sequences in the sample, 10% to 11% were seen once. The TCR sequence derives from a female donor with HTLV-1-associated myelopathy (HAM/TSP). The rearrangement uses TRBV12-3 or TRBV12-4 and TRBJ1-6; perhaps TRBD1 as D (5 bases). The source material was PBMCs. The CDR3 DNA follows: TGTGCCAGCAGTTTATCAGGGACTAACAATTCACCCCTCCACTTT. Translation gives CASSLSGTNNSPLHF.